What follows are 13 T cell receptor beta chains derived from one specimen sequenced in a study of shared clonotypes between healthy human individuals. Produced via immunoSEQ multiplex PCR; TCRdb's table is partial and in-frame only. This table has 2 million to 2.5 million clones, 90% to 95% appearing once. Sequences were obtained from naive CD4+ T cells from PBMCs. Noted subset: CD45RA+ positively selected. The receptors come from a man aged 18 to 29 in good health. Some clones in this sample may be carry-over from other donors' samples.

The chain recombines TRBV7-2 with TRBJ2-5, with 9 positions matching TRBD2. The tail of the sequence fits TRBJ2-7 better, so the J call may be wrong. Germline loops: CDR1 SGHTA, CDR2 FQGNSA. The CDR3 totals 16 residues. CDR3 sequence (DNA): TGTGCCAGCAGCTCTCCGGGACTAGCAGTAATCTACGAGCAGTACTTC. This translates into CASSSPGLAVIYEQYF.

This chain links TRBV7-9 with TRBJ2-2; a possible D gene is TRBD1 (5 bases). V was shortened by 5 bases and J by 1 base, with 17 bases between the two germline ends. Germline V gives CDR1 SEHNR, CDR2 FQNEAQ (reference sequence). The length of the CDR3 is 17 residues. DNA for the CDR3: TGTGCCAGCAGCCCCACAAAGGGGCAAGGGAACACCGGGGAGCTGTTTTTT. Its protein is CASSPTKGQGNTGELFF.

This rearrangement joins TRBV28 to TRBJ2-7; a possible D gene is TRBD2 (5 bases). The germline V and J ends were trimmed by 11 bases and 0 bases, with 17 bases remaining between them. Germline CDR1 MDHEN, CDR2 SYDVKM. The CDR3 extends over 14 amino acids. CDR3 in DNA: TGTGCCGCCGGGGTAGCGTGGAGCTCCTACGAGCAGTACTTC. This sequence encodes CAAGVAWSSYEQYF.

This clone was found once. The V gene is TRBV4-3, the J gene TRBJ1-2, with D possibly being TRBD1 (5 bases). The CDR3 loop spans 16 amino acids. CDR1 is LGHNA and CDR2 is YSLEER in the germline V gene. The V and J ends lost 4 bases and 4 bases respectively, with 19 bases between them. CDR3 sequence (DNA): TGCGCCAGCAGCCTAACCGGGTCCGGGACCCTCTATGGCTACACCTTC. Its protein is CASSLTGSGTLYGYTF.

The genes are TRBV29-1 and TRBJ2-7; D perhaps matches TRBD2 (7 bases). CDR3 length equals 18 residues. Looked up from germline, CDR1 is SQVTM and CDR2 is ANQGSEA. V shed 1 base and J shed 5 bases, with 27 bases lying between them. CDR3 amino acids: CSVEACLLKGGLWDEQYF. CDR3 DNA sequence: TGCAGCGTTGAAGCCTGCCTCCTGAAGGGGGGGCTTTGGGACGAGCAGTACTTC.

The rearrangement links TRBV28 to TRBJ1-2; a weak D match, TRBD1 (5 bases). V was trimmed by 2 bases and J by 4 bases, leaving 17 bases between them. In germline, CDR1 is MDHEN, CDR2 SYDVKM. This CDR3 has 16 residues. The CDR3 region has the DNA TGTGCCAGCAGTTTAGGGGGGTTAAAAGGGAGCTATGGCTACACCTTC. This sequence encodes CASSLGGLKGSYGYTF.

This clone was counted once. The genes are TRBV20-1 and TRBJ2-1; possible D gene TRBD2, 5 bases. This CDR3 is built from 11 residues. Trimming left V 5 bases short and J 8 bases short, with 10 bases between. Germline CDR1 reads DFQATT; CDR2 reads SNEGSKA (reference sequence). CDR3 region: CSACTRDEQFF. The DNA for the CDR3 is TGCAGTGCTTGCACTAGAGATGAGCAGTTCTTC.

This chain joins TRBV7-9 and TRBJ2-1; D uncertain. Trimming removed 2 bases at V and 15 bases at J, with 11 bases between. The V gene's germline CDR1 is SEHNR and CDR2 FQNEAQ (reference sequence). The CDR3 extends over 11 amino acids. The DNA of the CDR3 is TGTGCCAGCAGCTTAAGTACGCCCCTGTTCTTC. Protein: CASSLSTPLFF.

The chain combines TRBV21-1 with TRBJ2-7; TRBD1 is the table's D call and was not checked against the DNA. TRBV21-1 is classified as a pseudogene. The CDR3 contains 12 residues. CDR3 nucleotide sequence: TGTGCCAGCACAGGCAACTCCTACGAGCAGTACTTC. This gives the protein CASTGNSYEQYF.

The chain uses TRBV7-8 and TRBJ1-1; D possibly corresponds to TRBD1 (6 bases). CDR1 is SGHVS, CDR2 FQNEAQ, per germline. Trimming removed 1 base at V and 11 bases at J, with 11 bases between. The CDR3 runs 12 residues. For the CDR3, the DNA is TGTGCCAGCAGCTTAGGGGCAGGGGTTGCTTTCTTT. This sequence encodes CASSLGAGVAFF.

V and J are TRBV5-1 and TRBJ2-3; D is undetermined. Germline CDR1 and CDR2: SGHRS and YFSETQ. V lost 7 bases and J 3 bases, leaving 15 bases between the germline ends. This CDR3 region has 14 residues. CDR3 in amino acids: CASCAWTATDTQYF. For the CDR3, the DNA is TGCGCCAGCTGCGCGTGGACCGCAACAGATACGCAGTATTTT.

Worth noting for this clone: Other nucleotide sequences in the sample specify the same CDR3. The chain uses TRBV2 and TRBJ2-1, with D perhaps TRBD2 (5 bases). The CDR3 length is 14 residues. Trimming left V 7 bases short and J 0 bases short, with 10 bases between. CDR1 is SNHLY and CDR2 is FYNNEI in the germline V gene. The CDR3 sequence: CASTRLSSYNEQFF. DNA of the CDR3: TGTGCCAGCACCAGACTAAGCTCCTACAATGAGCAGTTCTTC. The variable domain in full, with the rest retrieved from reference TRBV2 and TRBJ2-1, is EPEVTQTPSHQVTQMGQEVILRCVPISNHLYFYWYRQILGQKVEFLVSFYNNEISEKSEIFDDQFSVERPDGSNFTLKIRSTKLEDSAMYFCASTRLSSYNEQFFGPGTRLTVL.

This sequence joins TRBV5-1 and TRBJ2-3, with TRBD2 as a possible D gene (6 bases). Germline V gene lookup returns CDR1 SGHRS and CDR2 YFSETQ. The CDR3 runs to 15 residues. Trimming removed 6 bases at V and 4 bases at J, with 18 bases between. CDR3 sequence reads: CASKFLTGTPDTQYF. As DNA, the CDR3 is TGCGCCAGCAAATTTTTAACCGGGACTCCAGATACGCAGTATTTT.